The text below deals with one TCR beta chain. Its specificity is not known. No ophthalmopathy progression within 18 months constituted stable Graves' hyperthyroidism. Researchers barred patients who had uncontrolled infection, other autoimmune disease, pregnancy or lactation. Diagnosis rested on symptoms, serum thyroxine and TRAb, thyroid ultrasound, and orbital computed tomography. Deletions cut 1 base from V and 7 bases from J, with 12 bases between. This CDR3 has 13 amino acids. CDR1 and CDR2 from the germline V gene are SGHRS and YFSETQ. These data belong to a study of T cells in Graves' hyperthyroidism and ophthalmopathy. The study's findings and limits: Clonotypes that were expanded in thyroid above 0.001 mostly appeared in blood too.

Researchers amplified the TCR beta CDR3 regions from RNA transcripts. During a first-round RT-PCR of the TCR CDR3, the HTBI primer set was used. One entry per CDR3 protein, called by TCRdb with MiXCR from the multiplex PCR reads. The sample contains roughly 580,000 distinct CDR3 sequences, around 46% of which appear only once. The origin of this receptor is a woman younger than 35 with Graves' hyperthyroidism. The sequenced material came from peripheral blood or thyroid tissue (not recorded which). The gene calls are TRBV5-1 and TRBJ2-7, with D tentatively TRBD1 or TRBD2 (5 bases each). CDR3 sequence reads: CASSLIGAGEQYF. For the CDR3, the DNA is TGCGCCAGCAGCTTGATCGGGGCAGGGGAGCAGTACTTC.